The clone carrying this T cell receptor (beta chain) has just one count. The patients had localized lung adenocarcinoma, a non-small cell subtype. TCRdb reprocessed the PCR reads via MiXCR and lists one record per CDR3 protein. The table has about 11,000 distinct CDR3 sequences, about 55% seen once; the top ten hold less than 20%. There are 17 residues in the CDR3. V was pared by 3 bases and J by 11 bases, with 28 bases between. The germline CDR1 and CDR2 sequences are SGHVS and FNYEAQ. These data are taken from a study of CD4 and CD8 cells across lung adenocarcinoma regions. The chain is built from TRBV7-6 and TRBJ2-5, with D possibly called TRBD1 or TRBD2 (6 bases each). Sequenced sample: CD4+ T cells from the center of a lung tumor. This sequence originates from a male donor with lung adenocarcinoma. The CD4 and CD8 labels of this study may be unreliable. CDR3 sequence: CASSLAGGGLDQDTQYF. The CDR3 nucleotides are TGTGCCAGCAGCTTGGCTGGAGGGGGACTGGACCAAGATACGCAGTACTTC.